This T cell receptor (beta chain) was sequenced during a study of cytomegalovirus exposure and HLA in healthy donors. Overall study findings and caveats: Most TCR beta V segments were productive about 90% or about 30% of the time in an earlier analysis.

The PCR contained 60 Vbeta and 13 Jbeta primers. Sequencing used immunoSEQ multiplex PCR; TCRdb keeps in-frame clones, though not all of them. The sample lists some 120,000 clones; about four fifths were seen once. A word on this clone: What it binds is not known.

The sequencing sample was made of PBMCs. This sequence originates from a man aged 30 to 45 in good health and CMV-seronegative.

The CDR3 is CASSEVGGVTYEQYF. The CDR3 DNA sequence: TGTGCCAGCAGTGAAGTAGGGGGGGTCACCTACGAGCAGTACTTC. This chain links TRBV2 with TRBJ2-7, with D maybe TRBD2 (7 bases). Trimming left V 1 base short and J 2 bases short, with 12 bases between. Germline V gene sequence: CDR1 SNHLY, CDR2 FYNNEI. The CDR3 covers 15 residues.